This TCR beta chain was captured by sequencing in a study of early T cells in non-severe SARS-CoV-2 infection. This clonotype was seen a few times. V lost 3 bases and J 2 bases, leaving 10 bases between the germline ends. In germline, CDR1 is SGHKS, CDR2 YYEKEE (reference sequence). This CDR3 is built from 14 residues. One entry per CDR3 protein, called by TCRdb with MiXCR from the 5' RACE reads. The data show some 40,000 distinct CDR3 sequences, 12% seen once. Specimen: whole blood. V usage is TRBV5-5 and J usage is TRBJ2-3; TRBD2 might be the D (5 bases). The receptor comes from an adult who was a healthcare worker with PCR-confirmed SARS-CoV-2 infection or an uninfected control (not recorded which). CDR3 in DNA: TGTGCCAGCAGCTGGAGCGGATACACAGATACGCAGTATTTT. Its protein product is CASSWSGYTDTQYF. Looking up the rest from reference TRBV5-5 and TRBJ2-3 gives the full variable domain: DAGVTQSPTHLIKTRGQQVTLRCSPISGHKSVSWYQQVLGQGPQFIFQYYEKEERGRGNFPDRFSARQFPNYSSELNVNALLLGDSALYLCASSWSGYTDTQYFGPGTRLTVL.